Below, 19 T cell receptor beta chains from the same sample are listed, as sequenced in a study of response to subunit inactivated influenza vaccine. TCRdb used MiXCR to reprocess the RT-PCR reads, holding one entry per CDR3 protein. The table shows about 500,000 distinct CDR3 sequences, with 10% to 15% occurring only once. The sequences come from PBMCs from blood, collected more than 35 days after vaccination. These receptors originate from a man aged 50 to 60 who received an inactivated influenza vaccine.

This clonotype was seen at least ten times. This chain connects TRBV5-1 to TRBJ2-2, with D tentatively TRBD1 or TRBD2 (6 bases each). The CDR3 runs to 16 residues. Germline V gene lookup returns CDR1 SGHRS and CDR2 YFSETQ. Trimming shortened V by 0 bases and J by 5 bases, and 14 bases separated the two germline ends. CDR3 amino acids: CASSLVATGRTGELFF. The DNA of the CDR3 is TGCGCCAGCAGCTTGGTTGCTACAGGGAGGACCGGGGAGCTGTTTTTT.

The chain has TRBV3-1 and TRBJ2-3, with D possibly being TRBD1 (5 bases). CDR3 size: 15 residues. Germline-derived CDR1 and CDR2 are LGHDT and YNNKEL (reference sequence). The ends were cut back, 4 bases at V and 3 bases at J, with 14 bases in the middle. In nucleotides, the CDR3 is TGTGCCAGCAGCCTTGGACACCCCCCAACAGATACGCAGTATTTT. Its translation is CASSLGHPPTDTQYF.

The count of this clonotype is one. This chain connects TRBV3-1 to TRBJ2-3; TRBD2 might be the D (6 bases). The length of the CDR3 is 15 residues. Germline V CDR1 and CDR2: LGHDT, YNNKEL (reference sequence). V was shortened by 3 bases and J by 5 bases, with 15 bases between the two germline ends. The chain's CDR3 is CASSQNSRSGDTQYF. As DNA, the CDR3 is TGTGCCAGCAGCCAGAACTCCCGTAGCGGAGATACGCAGTATTTT.

This clonotype was seen at least ten times. The genes are TRBV12-3 or TRBV12-4 and TRBJ1-2, with 10 bases identical to TRBD1. The CDR3 contains 13 residues. The V and J ends lost 6 bases and 5 bases, in that order; junction bases with no gene match: 3. CDR3 amino acids: CASSRDRGYGYTF. Written as DNA, the CDR3 is TGTGCCAGCAGCCGGGACAGGGGATATGGCTACACCTTC.

Of note for this clonotype: Germline and junction disagree at one end, which may indicate a read error. This sequence joins TRBV7-7 and TRBJ2-3; tentative D call: TRBD2 (6 bases). This CDR3 contains 16 residues. CDR1 and CDR2 from the germline V gene are SSHAT and FNYEAQ (reference sequence). The CDR3 region has the DNA TGTGCTAGCAGCCCCCGTGGCGGGACCTCGCCCGATACGCAGTATTTT. It codes for CASSPRGGTSPDTQYF.

This clonotype was counted at least ten times. This chain joins TRBV6-2 or TRBV6-3 and TRBJ1-5; D is uncertain. The germline gives CDR1 MNHEY, CDR2 SVGEGT. The V end was cut by 1 base, the J end by 2 bases, with 6 bases between. This CDR3 is built from 14 residues. The CDR3 bases are TGTGCCAGCAGTTACTTAAGCGGCAATCAGCCCCAGCATTTT. Its translation: CASSYLSGNQPQHF.

This clonotype was recorded only once. The chain carries TRBV30 and TRBJ2-7; TRBD2 agrees at 8 bases. V lost 2 bases, J lost 2 bases, and 5 bases stayed unmatched. CDR1 is GTSNPN, CDR2 SVGIG, per germline (reference sequence). The CDR3 length is 14 residues. The CDR3 coding sequence is TGTGCCTGGAGTCCGGGACTAGGGCCCTACGAGCAGTACTTC. Translation: CAWSPGLGPYEQYF.

In this sample, this clonotype turned up many times. V gene TRBV7-2 combines with J gene TRBJ2-7, with 10 bases fitting TRBD2. The CDR3 covers 15 residues. The germline gives CDR1 SGHTA, CDR2 FQGNSA. V lost 5 bases and J lost 3; bases outside the gene matches: 7. The CDR3 DNA reads as TGTGCCAGCAGCGCTGCTAGCGGGAGCCTCTACGAGCAGTACTTC. Translation gives CASSAASGSLYEQYF.

This chain links TRBV20-1 with TRBJ2-5; 7 positions agree with TRBD2. This CDR3 comprises 14 residues. Germline V gene sequence: CDR1 DFQATT, CDR2 SNEGSKA (reference sequence). V shed 4 bases, J shed 2 bases, and the junction held 7 bases outside the gene matches. CDR3 amino acids: CSATSGVLQETQYF. DNA of the CDR3: TGCAGTGCTACGAGCGGGGTGTTACAAGAGACCCAGTACTTC.

This clonotype was recorded many times. The chain has TRBV7-8 and TRBJ2-1; D call uncertain. The V gene lost 4 bases and the J gene lost 8 bases, with 9 bases spanning the gap. Germline CDR1 is SGHVS and CDR2 is FQNEAQ. The CDR3 totals 12 residues. CDR3 protein: CASSSDRDEQFF. The CDR3 nucleotides are TGTGCCAGCAGCTCAGATCGCGATGAGCAGTTCTTC. The variable domain in full, completed from reference TRBV7-8 and TRBJ2-1, reads GAGVSQSPRYKVAKRGQDVALRCDPISGHVSLFWYQQALGQGPEFLTYFQNEAQLDKSGLPSDRFFAERPEGSVSTLKIQRTQQEDSAVYLCASSSDRDEQFFGPGTRLTVL.

The V call is TRBV4-3, the J call TRBJ2-3; 8 bases match TRBD2. V trimming: 1 base; J trimming: 4 bases; junction bases outside the gene matches: 7. The CDR3 extends over 16 amino acids. The germline gives CDR1 LGHNA, CDR2 YSLEER. Here the CDR3 DNA reads TGCGCCAGCAGCCAAGGGATAAGGACTAGCCCAGATACGCAGTATTTT. Encoded protein: CASSQGIRTSPDTQYF.

The chain has TRBV29-1 and TRBJ2-3, with D maybe TRBD2 (6 bases). The CDR3 runs to 16 residues. Germline-derived CDR1 and CDR2 are SQVTM and ANQGSEA. V lost 6 bases, J lost 0 bases, and 19 bases lay in between. The DNA of the CDR3 is TGCAGCGTCCGCCCGTCTGGGGCGGGGAGCACAGATACGCAGTATTTT. It specifies CSVRPSGAGSTDTQYF.

This clonotype was seen ten or more times. The V and J genes are TRBV29-1 and TRBJ2-7; 7 positions match TRBD1. This CDR3 contains 14 residues. CDR1 and CDR2 (germline): SQVTM, ANQGSEA. Trimming cost V 6 bases and J 4 bases; bases outside gene matches: 12. CDR3 sequence reads: CSVVRGQGEYEQYF. The CDR3 DNA reads TGCAGCGTCGTCAGAGGGCAGGGGGAGTACGAGCAGTACTTC.

This clonotype has a handful of counts. The J gene is TRBJ2-7, the V gene TRBV7-2; 7 bases agree with TRBD1. From germline, CDR1 is SGHTA and CDR2 FQGNSA. The CDR3 spans 15 residues. V shed 0 bases, J shed 3 bases, and the junction held 5 bases outside the gene matches. The CDR3 bases are TGTGCCAGCAGCTTAGCCCTGACAGGGAACTACGAGCAGTACTTC. Residues: CASSLALTGNYEQYF.

The chain joins TRBV5-1 to TRBJ2-5, with 8 bases lining up with TRBD2. This CDR3 region has 15 residues. The V segment lost 4 bases and the J segment 4 bases; nucleotides outside the gene matches: 9. Germline CDR1 and CDR2: SGHRS and YFSETQ. This CDR3 is CASSPPAGARETQYF. The CDR3 nucleotides read TGCGCCAGCAGCCCACCAGCGGGAGCACGAGAGACCCAGTACTTC.

This clonotype was seen repeatedly, ten times or more. The rearrangement joins TRBV12-3 or TRBV12-4 to TRBJ1-1, with 10 positions matching TRBD1. This CDR3 comprises 16 residues. V trimming: 6 bases; J trimming: 1 base; junction bases outside the gene matches: 8. The CDR3 sequence is CASRSGTGAKNTEAFF. The CDR3 DNA reads as TGTGCCAGCAGATCCGGGACAGGGGCGAAGAACACTGAAGCTTTCTTT.

Only a few counts were recorded for this clonotype. CDR3 protein: CASSHRQGFPSGYEQYF. CDR3 coding DNA: TGTGCCAGCAGCCATCGACAGGGGTTCCCCTCCGGCTACGAGCAGTACTTC. V usage is TRBV27 and J usage is TRBJ2-7, with 8 bases fitting TRBD1. Per the germline V gene, CDR1 is MNHEY and CDR2 is SMNVEV (reference sequence). V lost 6 bases, J lost 3 bases, and 16 bases stayed unmatched. The CDR3 runs 17 residues.

The V call is TRBV7-9, the J call TRBJ2-7, with 8 bases identical to TRBD1. The V gene end was trimmed by 9 bases and the J gene end by 7 bases; junction bases not matched to a gene: 11. The length of the CDR3 is 13 residues. Per germline, CDR1 SEHNR and CDR2 FQNEAQ (reference sequence). The CDR3, as DNA: TGTGCCAGGATCGACCCAGGGGGCGCTGAGCAGTACTTC. This gives the protein CARIDPGGAEQYF. The full variable domain, rest sourced from reference TRBV7-9 and TRBJ2-7, is DTGVSQNPRHKITKRGQNVTFRCDPISEHNRLYWYRQTLGQGPEFLTYFQNEAQLEKSRLLSDRFSAERPKGSFSTLEIQRTEQGDSAMYLCARIDPGGAEQYFGPGTRLTVT.

The CDR3 spells CASSGGTGGSGEQYF. The CDR3 nucleotides are TGCGCCAGCAGTGGGGGGACAGGGGGATCGGGCGAGCAGTACTTC. The rearrangement links TRBV5-1 to TRBJ2-7, with 11 nucleotides matching TRBD1. The CDR3 is made up of 15 amino acids. Per germline, CDR1 SGHRS and CDR2 YFSETQ. V lost 5 bases to trimming and J lost 6 bases; unmatched junction nucleotides: 10.